This passage covers 29 T cell receptor beta chains from one sample sequenced in a study of CD8 T cells in Susac syndrome (dated by TCRdb to the late 2010s). The library was prepared using the immunoSEQ multiplex PCR assay. RNA was extracted using the RNeasy kit, and about 0.45 to 1 ug of the RNA was reverse transcribed with random hexamers. TCRdb applied fastp at Q25 and MiXCR to the public reads, then kept only in-frame beta chains. Each CDR3 protein gets just one entry, which takes the most common genes and DNA from the rows behind it. This sample holds about 430,000 distinct CDR3 sequences; 85% were observed only once. Jointly, the top ten make up approximately 0.12% of the sample. Sequenced sample: CD8+ T cells from PBMCs. The receptors were gathered from a human donor with multiple sclerosis.

The chain has TRBV29-1 and TRBJ2-7; no definite D call. This CDR3 is 12 amino acids long. Germline values: CDR1 SQVTM, CDR2 ANQGSEA. Trimming pared 3 bases from V and 2 bases from J, leaving 8 bases between. The DNA of the CDR3 is TGCAGCGTTGAGTTAAGAACCTACGAGCAGTACTTC. Residues: CSVELRTYEQYF.

This chain uses TRBV27 with TRBJ2-1, with D perhaps matching TRBD1 (6 bases). With 4 bases removed from V and 0 bases from J, the gap between germline ends came to 13 bases. CDR3 length: 16 residues. Germline values: CDR1 MNHEY, CDR2 SMNVEV (reference sequence). The CDR3 nucleotides read TGTGCCAGCAGTTCCTCGGACAGAAGCTCCTACAATGAGCAGTTCTTC. Protein product: CASSSSDRSSYNEQFF.

The CDR3 sequence: CASSQEAGAGTEAFF. CDR3 sequence (DNA): TGCGCCAGCAGCCAAGAAGCAGGGGCCGGAACTGAAGCTTTCTTT. The V and J genes are TRBV4-1 and TRBJ1-1; TRBD1 might be the D (6 bases). Germline lookup yields CDR1 MGHRA and CDR2 YSYEKL. The germline V and J ends were trimmed by 0 bases and 5 bases, with 13 bases remaining between them. The CDR3 length is 15 residues.

The rearrangement uses TRBV11-2 and TRBJ2-7, with 7 bases aligning to TRBD1. The CDR3 spans 15 residues. Germline assignment: CDR1 SGHAT and CDR2 FQNNGV. With V trimmed by 6 bases and J by 2 bases, 10 bases remained unmatched. The CDR3 loop is CASRAPEQGPYEQYF. In DNA, the CDR3 is TGTGCCAGCAGGGCCCCGGAACAGGGGCCCTACGAGCAGTACTTC.

The chain is built from TRBV19 and TRBJ1-1, with D possibly TRBD1 on 5 matching bases. The V gene's germline CDR1 is LNHDA and CDR2 SQIVND (reference sequence). The germline V and J ends were trimmed by 3 bases and 0 bases, with 8 bases remaining between them. The CDR3 has 14 amino acids. CDR3 sequence (DNA): TGTGCCAGTAGTATCGGGGGTATGAACACTGAAGCTTTCTTT. Protein: CASSIGGMNTEAFF. The full variable domain, completed using reference TRBV19 and TRBJ1-1, is DGGITQSPKYLFRKEGQNVTLSCEQNLNHDAMYWYRQDPGQGLRLIYYSQIVNDFQKGDIAEGYSVSREKKESFPLTVTSAQKNPTAFYLCASSIGGMNTEAFFGQGTRLTVV.

The CDR3 DNA is TGTGCCAGCACCCAGGGGTATGAGCAGTTCTTC. This sequence encodes CASTQGYEQFF. This sequence joins TRBV27 and TRBJ2-1, with a tentative D call TRBD1 (6 bases). Germline CDR1 reads MNHEY; CDR2 reads SMNVEV (reference sequence). V was pared by 7 bases and J by 8 bases, with 9 bases between. This CDR3 comprises 11 residues.

This chain uses TRBV27 with TRBJ2-5; no clear D gene. V lost 3 bases, J lost 5 bases, and 10 bases lay in between. Germline V lookup: CDR1 MNHEY, CDR2 SMNVEV (reference sequence). This CDR3 is 13 amino acids long. The CDR3 bases are TGTGCCAGCAGTTTCGCGGAGTCGGAGACCCAGTACTTC. Translation gives CASSFAESETQYF.

J is TRBJ1-1 and V is TRBV29-1; possibly TRBD1 for D (6 bases). The CDR3 extends over 13 amino acids. In germline, CDR1 is SQVTM, CDR2 ANQGSEA. The germline V and J ends were trimmed by 1 base and 4 bases, with 10 bases remaining between them. The CDR3 region is CSVEGLRGTEAFF. The CDR3 coding sequence is TGCAGCGTTGAAGGTCTCAGGGGCACTGAAGCTTTCTTT.

This rearrangement joins TRBV12-3 or TRBV12-4 to TRBJ1-1; 7 bases are a match to TRBD1. The CDR3 extends over 13 amino acids. The V gene end was trimmed by 5 bases and the J gene end by 8 bases; junction bases not matched to a gene: 8. The CDR3 region has the DNA TGTGCCAGCAGTCCGGGACAGCTAACCGAAGCTTTCTTT. The encoded protein is CASSPGQLTEAFF.

The rearrangement links TRBV5-4 to TRBJ2-2; D is possibly TRBD1 or TRBD2 (6 bases each). Germline V gives CDR1 SGHNT, CDR2 YYREEE (reference sequence). V lost 4 bases and J 6 bases, leaving 13 bases between the germline ends. CDR3 length: 14 amino acids. The CDR3 DNA reads as TGTGCCAGCAGCCCGGCGGGACAATCCGGGGAGCTGTTTTTT. Translation: CASSPAGQSGELFF. Full variable domain (missing parts from reference TRBV5-4 and TRBJ2-2): ETGVTQSPTHLIKTRGQQVTLRCSSQSGHNTVSWYQQALGQGPQFIFQYYREEENGRGNFPPRFSGLQFPNYSSELNVNALELDDSALYLCASSPAGQSGELFFGEGSRLTVL.

This chain connects TRBV30 to TRBJ1-1, with D tentatively TRBD1 (5 bases). The V gene's germline CDR1 is GTSNPN and CDR2 SVGIG (reference sequence). CDR3 length: 13 residues. V gave up 0 bases and J gave up 1 base, with 6 bases separating them. CDR3 in amino acids: CAWSVGGNTEAFF. Here the CDR3 DNA reads TGTGCCTGGAGTGTTGGGGGGAACACTGAAGCTTTCTTT.

The chain combines TRBV27 with TRBJ1-1; unclear D gene. Deletions cut 2 bases from V and 3 bases from J, with 7 bases between. Germline V lookup: CDR1 MNHEY, CDR2 SMNVEV (reference sequence). The CDR3 length is 13 residues. CDR3 sequence: CASSLGVDTEAFF. CDR3 nucleotides: TGTGCCAGCAGTTTAGGTGTAGACACTGAAGCTTTCTTT.

The chain is built from TRBV7-8 and TRBJ2-7; TRBD1 or TRBD2 may be the D gene (5 bases each). Per the germline V gene, CDR1 is SGHVS and CDR2 is FQNEAQ. The CDR3 length is 14 residues. Trimming removed 1 base from V and 5 bases from J, with 12 bases in between. DNA of the CDR3: TGTGCCAGCAGCTTAGTGGTCGGGGCCCACGAGCAGTACTTC. Its translation is CASSLVVGAHEQYF.

The chain employs TRBV29-1 and TRBJ2-7, with D possibly being TRBD1 (6 bases). Germline V gives CDR1 SQVTM, CDR2 ANQGSEA. CDR3 length equals 15 residues. Trimming took off 6 bases at V and 5 bases at J, with 23 bases between the two ends. This chain's CDR3 is CSVRMATLKGDEQYF. In nucleotides, the CDR3 is TGCAGCGTCCGAATGGCTACTCTCAAGGGGGACGAGCAGTACTTC.

The V and J genes are TRBV27 and TRBJ1-5; TRBD1 might be the D (6 bases). Trimming pared 3 bases from V and 4 bases from J, leaving 13 bases between. The CDR3 sequence is 15 residues long. Looked up from germline, CDR1 is MNHEY and CDR2 is SMNVEV (reference sequence). CDR3 protein: CASSLRGHGNQPQHF. Written as DNA, the CDR3 is TGTGCCAGCAGTTTGCGGGGACACGGGAATCAGCCCCAGCATTTT.

This chain links TRBV30 with TRBJ1-1, with 8 bases aligning to TRBD1. In germline, CDR1 is GTSNPN, CDR2 SVGIG (reference sequence). V shed 2 bases, J shed 7 bases, and the junction held 9 bases outside the gene matches. This CDR3 has 14 amino acids. CDR3 DNA sequence: TGTGCCTGGAGTCTCCCGGGACAGGAGCTTGAAGCTTTCTTT. This sequence encodes CAWSLPGQELEAFF. The variable domain in full, with the rest retrieved from reference TRBV30 and TRBJ1-1, is SQTIHQWPATLVQPVGSPLSLECTVEGTSNPNLYWYRQAAGRGLQLLFYSVGIGQISSEVPQNLSASRPQDRQFILSSKKLLLSDSGFYLCAWSLPGQELEAFFGQGTRLTVV.

The chain recombines TRBV7-9 with TRBJ2-5; TRBD2 matches 7 bases. The CDR3 runs to 16 residues. V lost 5 bases, J lost 0 bases, and 9 bases stayed unmatched. Per germline, CDR1 SEHNR and CDR2 FQNEAQ (reference sequence). The DNA for the CDR3 is TGTGCCAGCAGCCCCCCCTCTGCGGGGGACCAAGAGACCCAGTACTTC. It codes for CASSPPSAGDQETQYF.

Only a few counts were recorded for this clonotype. The rearrangement joins TRBV11-2 to TRBJ2-3; the D is unclear. The V end was cut by 3 bases, the J end by 2 bases, with 3 bases between. The CDR3 consists of 12 residues. Looked up from germline, CDR1 is SGHAT and CDR2 is FQNNGV. In nucleotides, the CDR3 is TGTGCCAGCAGCTTTGACACAGATACGCAGTATTTT. Protein product: CASSFDTDTQYF.

The chain recombines TRBV13 with TRBJ2-1; D is possibly TRBD1 or TRBD2 (5 bases each). The CDR3 spans 15 residues. Trimming stripped 5 bases from V and 3 bases from J, with 14 bases between. From germline, CDR1 is PRHDT and CDR2 FYEKMQ (reference sequence). The CDR3 coding sequence is TGTGCCAGCAGCATCGGGACGATTCGCTACAATGAGCAGTTCTTC. Translating gives CASSIGTIRYNEQFF.

The rearrangement uses TRBV27 and TRBJ1-5; 9 bases align to TRBD1. Germline V gene data show CDR1 as MNHEY and CDR2 as SMNVEV (reference sequence). Germline trimming cut 6 bases from V and 3 bases from J; bases unmatched to any gene: 3. The CDR3 loop spans 14 amino acids. This CDR3 reads CASRTGGFNQPQHF. CDR3 DNA sequence: TGTGCCAGCAGGACAGGGGGATTCAATCAGCCCCAGCATTTT.

V is TRBV27 and J is TRBJ1-1; TRBD1 aligns across 7 bases. With V trimmed by 7 bases and J by 1 base, 6 bases remained unmatched. Germline V gene data show CDR1 as MNHEY and CDR2 as SMNVEV (reference sequence). The CDR3 is 14 amino acids. CDR3 loop: CASKPTGWNTEAFF. DNA of the CDR3: TGTGCCAGCAAACCGACAGGGTGGAACACTGAAGCTTTCTTT.

The chain couples TRBV6-5 to TRBJ2-4; TRBD1 is a possible D gene (5 bases). Germline CDR1 is MNHEY and CDR2 is SVGAGI. V lost 6 bases and J 0 bases, leaving 9 bases between the germline ends. CDR3 size: 14 residues. DNA for the CDR3: TGTGCCAGCAGGTTGACAGTAGCCAAAAACATTCAGTACTTC. Protein sequence: CASRLTVAKNIQYF.

The rearrangement uses TRBV7-9 and TRBJ1-4, with TRBD1 as a possible D gene (6 bases). Germline V gene data show CDR1 as SEHNR and CDR2 as FQNEAQ (reference sequence). CDR3 length: 15 residues. V was shortened by 4 bases and J by 6 bases, with 15 bases between the two germline ends. The CDR3, as DNA: TGTGCCAGCAGCTCCTCTGACCCAGGGGATGAAAAACTGTTTTTT. The encoded protein is CASSSSDPGDEKLFF. The whole variable domain, filled in from reference TRBV7-9 and TRBJ1-4, reads DTGVSQNPRHKITKRGQNVTFRCDPISEHNRLYWYRQTLGQGPEFLTYFQNEAQLEKSRLLSDRFSAERPKGSFSTLEIQRTEQGDSAMYLCASSSSDPGDEKLFFGSGTQLSVL.

V and J are TRBV11-2 and TRBJ2-7, with D perhaps matching TRBD2 (5 bases). Germline CDR1 is SGHAT and CDR2 is FQNNGV. Trimming shortened V by 3 bases and J by 6 bases, and 18 bases separated the two germline ends. This CDR3 spans 15 amino acids. CDR3 sequence reads: CASSFRGIWAGEQYF. DNA of the CDR3: TGTGCCAGCAGCTTTCGGGGAATATGGGCCGGCGAGCAGTACTTC.

CDR3 sequence: CASSPGTKATGELFF. The CDR3 coding sequence is TGCGCCAGCAGCCCCGGGACTAAGGCCACCGGGGAGCTGTTTTTT. The chain employs TRBV5-1 and TRBJ2-2, with 7 bases matching TRBD2. The germline V gene has CDR1 SGHRS and CDR2 YFSETQ. Trimming took 4 bases from V and 4 from J; bases not matched to a gene: 7. The CDR3 spans 15 residues. The full variable domain, its missing parts supplied by reference TRBV5-1 and TRBJ2-2, is KAGVTQTPRYLIKTRGQQVTLSCSPISGHRSVSWYQQTPGQGLQFLFEYFSETQRNKGNFPGRFSGRQFSNSRSEMNVSTLELGDSALYLCASSPGTKATGELFFGEGSRLTVL.

The chain couples TRBV30 to TRBJ1-5, with 7 nucleotides matching TRBD1. Germline V CDR1 and CDR2: GTSNPN, SVGIG (reference sequence). The CDR3 runs to 14 residues. V lost 3 bases, J lost 5 bases, and 7 bases stayed unmatched. The CDR3: CAWSVTGVDQPQHF. CDR3 in DNA: TGTGCCTGGAGCGTTACAGGGGTTGATCAGCCCCAGCATTTT. The whole variable domain, remainder taken from reference TRBV30 and TRBJ1-5, is SQTIHQWPATLVQPVGSPLSLECTVEGTSNPNLYWYRQAAGRGLQLLFYSVGIGQISSEVPQNLSASRPQDRQFILSSKKLLLSDSGFYLCAWSVTGVDQPQHFGDGTRLSIL.

V gene TRBV4-2 combines with J gene TRBJ1-2, with D perhaps TRBD1 (5 bases). V shed 0 bases and J shed 4 bases, with 9 bases lying between them. Germline values: CDR1 LGHNA, CDR2 YNFKEQ. CDR3 length: 14 amino acids. CDR3 loop: CASSQEAGPYGYTF. The DNA for the CDR3 is TGTGCCAGCAGCCAAGAGGCGGGACCCTATGGCTACACCTTC.

The table lists this clonotype with a count of one. V usage is TRBV5-1 and J usage is TRBJ2-3; 8 nucleotides match TRBD2. Trimming removed 7 bases from V and 2 bases from J; junction bases left unmatched: 9. Germline CDR1 is SGHRS and CDR2 is YFSETQ. CDR3 length equals 15 residues. The CDR3 sequence is CASGGLAEDTDTQYF. The CDR3, as DNA: TGCGCCAGCGGCGGACTAGCTGAAGACACAGATACGCAGTATTTT.

This rearrangement joins TRBV4-1 to TRBJ1-2; D remains ambiguous. In germline, CDR1 is MGHRA, CDR2 YSYEKL. The V and J ends lost 0 bases and 5 bases respectively, with 7 bases between them. The CDR3 is 13 amino acids. This chain's CDR3 is CASSQDGVYGYTF. The CDR3 DNA sequence: TGCGCCAGCAGCCAAGATGGAGTTTATGGCTACACCTTC.